This record concerns one T cell receptor (beta chain) sequence. What this receptor recognizes is not known. No base-level quality is on record; no much larger clone is a single base apart. The data stem from a study of T cell responses to AZD1222 COVID-19 vaccine (dated by TCRdb to the early 2020s). Regarding the research as a whole: Because spike-specific TCR depth and breadth did not differ between the two schedules, AZD1222 recipients who got a second dose at roughly 4 weeks were pooled with those who got a second dose at roughly 12 weeks. TCR sequencing covered about 230 trial participants: 207 given two doses of AZD1222 and approximately 26 given two doses of MenACWY control vaccine. Trial participants were enrolled by age into 18-55, 56-69 and 70-plus year subgroups, with about 150, 28 and 57 TCR-sequenced participants respectively. General study outcomes and caveats: Conclusions about previously exposed vaccinees are limited because only a handful of AZD1222 recipients were SARS-CoV-2 seropositive at baseline. Participants were mostly white British, with more females than males. The authors suggested clonal diversity may have been underestimated. The 56-69-year group was small, and its depth increase did not reach significance, likely because of low power. Reportedly, close to half of the unique spike-specific TCRs recognized epitopes lying outside the regions that are mutated in the B.1.351 and B.1.1.7 variants. No day 14 peak-response samples were available, so repertoires were characterized only after the peak T cell response. After two AZD1222 doses, both the breadth and the depth of spike-specific TCRs were significantly higher than at day 0 and than in MenACWY recipients. The whole spike protein was spanned by vaccine-associated CD4 TCRs, and dominant responses were seen in regions 160-218 and 743-854.

The CDR3 regions of human TCRbeta chains were analyzed by immunosequencing. Under the source paper's analysis protocol: Repertoire TCRs were matched against a reference library of SARS-CoV-2-specific TCRs generated with the MIRA antigen-specificity platform. Breadth meant the fraction of unique TCRs that were SARS-CoV-2-associated, whereas depth meant the fraction of total T cells that were SARS-CoV-2-associated. Using the MIRA data, each spike-specific TCR was assigned both to the spike region to which the TCR was reactive and to a CD4 or CD8 class. Log10-transformed breadth and depth values were compared by one-way ANOVA with Sidak's multiple comparisons tests. TCRdb mirrors the immuneACCESS table, restricted to in-frame sequences. Some clones are absent from its copies; in checked studies, under half trace to an unresolved V gene, and the reason for the others is unknown. The V and J calls and the clone size are those of that table, but D and trimming were determined from the DNA. The sample yields fewer than 150,000 clones; 85% to 95% were counted once. 0.85% to 0.95% of the sample rests with the top ten.

Inclusive of the bounding cysteine and phenylalanine, the CDR3 is 14 residues long. CDR3 DNA only is kept here, 42 bases in frame from base 1. V loses 0 bases of germline sequence and J loses 6 bases, and the interval between the two ends is 11 bases. The germline V gene supplies CDR1 MNHEY and CDR2 SVGAGI. The sample's time point, from its label and the paper: baseline before first vaccination. The vaccinee samples were drawn from two UK trials, COV001 and COV002, one of which was a single-blind randomized controlled phase 2/3 trial testing AZD1222 (ChAdOx1 nCoV-19) in healthy adults. Trial participant PBMC samples were collected at day 0 and day 28 after the second dose for TCRbeta chain sequencing.

The sequences come from peripheral blood, collected on day 0 of AZD1222 vaccination. This receptor was identified in an adult in good health. The rearrangement joined TRBV6-5 to TRBJ1-1; no D gene can be assigned with confidence. The CDR3 protein: CASSYSREKAEAFF. The nucleotide sequence reads as follows: TGTGCCAGCAGTTACTCGAGGGAGAAGGCTGAAGCTTTCTTT.